The next 9 T cell receptor beta chains were all read from a single sample in a study of radiation and T cells in renal cell carcinoma. The table came from immunoSEQ multiplex PCR; TCRdb's copy has only in-frame clones and leaves some out. Of about 90,000 clones listed, around four fifths are singletons. The sample's time point: blood 4 weeks post-SBRT, at nephrectomy. Treatment noted: 15 Gy SBRT to primary tumor, nephrectomy 4 weeks later. The sequencing used blood, collected from a patient whose treatment included radiotherapy and nephrectomy. The origin of the receptors is a man aged 45-60 years with renal cell carcinoma.

J is TRBJ2-1 and V is TRBV27; tentatively, D is TRBD2 (6 bases). Germline-derived CDR1 and CDR2 are MNHEY and SMNVEV (reference sequence). This CDR3 has 14 amino acids. Trimming left V 5 bases short and J 8 bases short, with 16 bases between. CDR3 in amino acids: CASSHIGGGDEQFF. The CDR3 DNA reads as TGTGCCAGCAGTCATATCGGAGGAGGGGATGAGCAGTTCTTC.

The V and J genes are TRBV19 and TRBJ2-1, with D unresolved. The CDR3 loop spans 16 amino acids. The V and J ends lost 1 base and 0 bases respectively, with 10 bases between them. CDR1 is LNHDA and CDR2 is SQIVND in the germline V gene (reference sequence). The CDR3 bases are TGTGCCAGTAGTATAGCTGCGGTTCTCTCCTACAATGAGCAGTTCTTC. Translated: CASSIAAVLSYNEQFF.

The CDR3 DNA reads TGTGCCAGCAGTTACAAGGGGAACTACGAGCAGTACTTC. Translating it yields CASSYKGNYEQYF. The V gene is TRBV6-5, the J gene TRBJ2-7, with a possible D match to TRBD1 (5 bases). V shed 2 bases and J shed 3 bases, with 8 bases lying between them. Germline CDR1 and CDR2: MNHEY and SVGAGI. CDR3 length: 13 residues.

V gene TRBV10-1 combines with J gene TRBJ2-2, with D possibly called TRBD1 or TRBD2 (6 bases each). This CDR3 has 18 residues. V gave up 1 base and J gave up 1 base, with 16 bases separating them. From germline, CDR1 is WNHNN and CDR2 SYGVQD (reference sequence). DNA of the CDR3: TGCGCCAGCAGTGAGTGGGTTGCGGGGACACTGAACACCGGGGAGCTGTTTTTT. Translating gives CASSEWVAGTLNTGELFF.

This clone was detected only once. V usage is TRBV5-1 and J usage is TRBJ2-2; D not certain. The CDR3 runs 14 residues. The germline V and J ends were trimmed by 2 bases and 1 base, with 6 bases remaining between them. Germline CDR1 and CDR2: SGHRS and YFSETQ. The CDR3 nucleotides are TGCGCCAGCAGCTTCTCCCAGAACACCGGGGAGCTGTTTTTT. It yields the protein CASSFSQNTGELFF.

The CDR3 region has the DNA TGCGCCAGCAGCATCTCTACCAACACCGGGGAGCTGTTTTTT. This sequence encodes CASSISTNTGELFF. The chain couples TRBV5-1 to TRBJ2-2; unclear D gene. Germline loops: CDR1 SGHRS, CDR2 YFSETQ. Trimming removed 4 bases from V and 2 bases from J, with 9 bases in between. CDR3 length: 14 residues.

V usage is TRBV7-9 and J usage is TRBJ2-3; D ambiguous. The CDR3 runs to 13 residues. V was cut by 7 bases and J by 2 bases, with 10 bases left in between. Germline loops: CDR1 SEHNR, CDR2 FQNEAQ (reference sequence). CDR3 in DNA: TGTGCCAGCAACCCAAGGACCACAGATACGCAGTATTTT. Translated: CASNPRTTDTQYF.

V is TRBV28 and J is TRBJ2-7; tentative D call: TRBD1 (5 bases). The length of the CDR3 is 13 residues. The ends were cut back, 3 bases at V and 3 bases at J, with 9 bases in the middle. Germline values: CDR1 MDHEN, CDR2 SYDVKM. The CDR3 region is CASSLVRGYEQYF. DNA for the CDR3: TGTGCCAGCAGTTTGGTAAGGGGCTACGAGCAGTACTTC.

The genes are TRBV19 and TRBJ2-7; 8 nucleotides align to TRBD1. The CDR3 sequence is 13 residues long. In germline, CDR1 is LNHDA, CDR2 SQIVND (reference sequence). With V trimmed by 4 bases and J by 4 bases, 3 bases remained unmatched. CDR3 bases: TGTGCCAGTAGTAAAAACAGGGGGTACGAGCAGTACTTC. This sequence encodes CASSKNRGYEQYF.